This T cell receptor (beta chain) was documented in a study of blood T cell repertoires in COVID-19 (dated by TCRdb to the early 2020s). For the wider study: Samples covering the acute and convalescent phases of COVID-19 were provided by collaborators in the United States, Italy and Spain. The material from the prospective study consisted of cDNA or gDNA derived from T cells, B-cell-depleted T cells, or PBMCs. The dataset comprised deeply sampled blood TCRbeta repertoires from subjects exposed to, actively infected with, or recovered from COVID-19. The repertoires were made available in a free public database intended to serve as a resource for research on the immune response to SARS-CoV-2. The samples were drawn from the first 160 participants of the ongoing ImmuneRACE study and from some 1,300 subjects provided by 6 global collaborators. Nearly every sample came with metadata listing a de-identified subject ID, COVID-19 status, age in years and sex. Where available, HLA class I and class II types were taken from metadata supplied by the sample provider and were not determined by assay-based typing. Broad study findings and their caveats: How much clinical and demographic metadata was included differed by source and by participant, and the metadata was provided uncurated.

Note on this clone: What antigen it recognizes has not been identified. No base qualities exist here, and no much larger clone lies one base off it.

The immunoSEQ Assay, a bias-controlled multiplex PCR, was used to amplify TCRbeta CDR3 regions from genomic DNA. On the study's bioinformatics: Nucleated cell counts per sample were estimated from amplification of reference gene primers within the assay. To quantify the absolute abundance of each unique TCRbeta CDR3 rearrangement, sequence reads were collapsed and filtered. For each sample, productive Simpson clonality was calculated by taking the square root of Simpson's diversity index across productive rearrangements. This is the immuneACCESS table as TCRdb keeps it, with only in-frame sequences that have V and J called. A part of the clones is gone; compared with another copy, unresolved V genes explain less than half, and the rest is unexplained. D and trimming come from the DNA, and the V and J calls and clone size come from that table. The sample has 170,000 or so clones on record, around 87% of them singletons. Approximately 0.6% of the sample is in the top ten clones.

The CDR3 holds 13 amino acids from the cysteine to the phenylalanine. Only the CDR3 DNA is retained, 39 bases long and in frame from the first base. V was cut back by 5 bases and J by 3 bases, leaving a gap of 11 bases between them. Taken from the germline V gene (reference sequence), the CDR1 and CDR2 loops are LNHDA and SQIVND. One collaborating source in Seattle enrolled patients while the patients were actively infected and followed the patients over time throughout the course of disease. Each collaborating institution followed its own protocols to collect whole blood in K2EDTA tubes. For TCRbeta analysis, collaborators shipped samples in one of three forms: frozen whole blood, isolated PBMCs, or DNA extracted from either of those sample types.

The receptor chain draws on TRBV19 and TRBJ2-7; no D gene can be assigned with confidence. The sequencing sample was made of peripheral blood. This TCR derives from a man in his fifties or sixties with COVID-19, enrolled during active disease. The nucleotide sequence reads TGTGCCAGTAGTCTTGGTAGCTTCTACGAGCAGTACTTC. Translated, it gives CASSLGSFYEQYF.